The rows below give T cell receptor beta chains drawn from one sample of a study of OX40 agonist ivuxolimab in advanced cancers. Repertoires were generated with immunoSEQ multiplex PCR, while TCRdb's copy carries only in-frame clones and drops some. Among tens of thousands of clones, approximately 91% were seen once, and the ten largest hold over 15%. The starting material was CD4+ or CD8+ T cells sorted from blood, obtained in a trial of the OX40 agonist ivuxolimab. The receptors here all came from an adult with an advanced solid tumor such as melanoma, head and neck, liver or kidney cancer. The CDR3 runs from the conserved cysteine through the conserved F or W. A D gene is named only where the DNA matches it firmly. For some rows the clone size is stated as once, few or many, or as a class when expanded; others skip it.

J gene: TRBJ2-2
clone size: .
V gene: TRBV27
D gene: .
CDR3 DNA: TGTGCCAGCAGCTTCGGGAAAAACACCGGGGAGCTGTTTTTT
CDR3 protein: CASSFGKNTGELFF

J gene: TRBJ2-1
clone size: .
V gene: TRBV9
D gene: TRBD2
CDR3 DNA: TGTGCCAGCAGCGTAGTGAGCGGGAGCTCCTACAATGAGCAGTTCTTC
CDR3 protein: CASSVVSGSSYNEQFF

J gene: TRBJ2-1
clone size: .
V gene: TRBV7-9
D gene: .
CDR3 DNA: TGTGCCAGCAGCTTTGGGGGGCTGAATGAGCAGTTCTTC
CDR3 protein: CASSFGGLNEQFF

J gene: TRBJ2-1
clone size: .
V gene: TRBV19
D gene: .
CDR3 DNA: TGTGCCAGTAGCTCAAACGAGAATGAGCAGTTCTTC
CDR3 protein: CASSSNENEQFF

J gene: TRBJ2-1
clone size: .
V gene: TRBV28
D gene: TRBD2
CDR3 DNA: TGTGCCAGCAGGGGGCGGGAGGGATATGAGCAGTTCTTC
CDR3 protein: CASRGREGYEQFF

J gene: TRBJ2-1
clone size: once
V gene: TRBV30
D gene: .
CDR3 DNA: TGTGCCTGGGGGTGGCGGGGTGAGCAGTTCTTC
CDR3 protein: CAWGWRGEQFF

J gene: TRBJ2-7
clone size: .
V gene: TRBV28
D gene: TRBD1
CDR3 DNA: TGTGCCAGCAGTGGACAGGGTTGGGGCTACGAGCAGTACTTC
CDR3 protein: CASSGQGWGYEQYF

J gene: TRBJ2-1
clone size: .
V gene: TRBV2
D gene: .
CDR3 DNA: TGTGCCAGCAGAGTAAGTTGGGCCTACAATGAGCAGTTCTTC
CDR3 protein: CASRVSWAYNEQFF

J gene: TRBJ1-2
clone size: .
V gene: TRBV27
D gene: TRBD1
CDR3 DNA: TGTGCCAGCAGCTTGACAGGGCGGGGTGGCTACACCTTC
CDR3 protein: CASSLTGRGGYTF

J gene: TRBJ2-3
clone size: .
V gene: TRBV4-3
D gene: TRBD2
CDR3 DNA: TGCGCCAGCAGCCTTGACTACTCGCGGGAGAAATTTCCAGATACGCAGTATTTT
CDR3 protein: CASSLDYSREKFPDTQYF

J gene: TRBJ2-3
clone size: .
V gene: TRBV7-9
D gene: .
CDR3 DNA: TGTGCCAGCAGCCACAGCGATAGCACAGATACGCAGTATTTT
CDR3 protein: CASSHSDSTDTQYF

J gene: TRBJ2-7
clone size: .
V gene: TRBV14
D gene: .
CDR3 DNA: TGTGCCAGAGGGGCGGCCTACGAGCAGTACTTC
CDR3 protein: CARGAAYEQYF

J gene: TRBJ1-5
clone size: .
V gene: TRBV15
D gene: .
CDR3 DNA: TGTGCCACCAGTGCTGGACGGGGTACCAATCAGCCCCAGCATTTT
CDR3 protein: CATSAGRGTNQPQHF

J gene: TRBJ2-2
clone size: .
V gene: TRBV6-6
D gene: TRBD1
CDR3 DNA: TGTGCCAGCAGTTCGGACAGGGGCATCGGGGAGCTGTTTTTT
CDR3 protein: CASSSDRGIGELFF

J gene: TRBJ1-1
clone size: .
V gene: TRBV25-1
D gene: .
CDR3 DNA: TGTGCCAGCGCCCCGGGGGGTAACACTGAAGCTTTCTTT
CDR3 protein: CASAPGGNTEAFF

J gene: TRBJ1-5
clone size: .
V gene: TRBV16
D gene: TRBD1
CDR3 DNA: TGTGCCAGCGCGGGGACAGGGAATCAGCCCCAGCATTTT
CDR3 protein: CASAGTGNQPQHF

J gene: TRBJ2-1
clone size: .
V gene: TRBV28
D gene: TRBD1
CDR3 DNA: TGTGCCAGCAGTATCGGACAGGGGGCCTACAATGAGCAGTTCTTC
CDR3 protein: CASSIGQGAYNEQFF

J gene: TRBJ2-7
clone size: .
V gene: TRBV5-6
D gene: TRBD2
CDR3 DNA: TGTGCCAGCAGCGACAATCCGGGAGGCTCCTACGAGCAGTACTTC
CDR3 protein: CASSDNPGGSYEQYF

J gene: TRBJ2-7
clone size: .
V gene: TRBV11-2
D gene: .
CDR3 DNA: TGTGCCAGCAGCAACTCGTACGGGGGTAACTACGAGCAGTACTTC
CDR3 protein: CASSNSYGGNYEQYF

J gene: TRBJ2-1
clone size: .
V gene: TRBV7-7
D gene: .
CDR3 DNA: TGTGCTAGCAGCTTAGGGACATCCTTCGGGGCTAGGAATGAGCAGTTCTTC
CDR3 protein: CASSLGTSFGARNEQFF

J gene: TRBJ2-2
clone size: .
V gene: TRBV9
D gene: .
CDR3 DNA: TGTGCCAGCAGCGTCGACACCGGGGAGCTGTTTTTT
CDR3 protein: CASSVDTGELFF

J gene: TRBJ2-7
clone size: .
V gene: TRBV19
D gene: TRBD2
CDR3 DNA: TGTGCCAGTAGTATATCTAGCGGGAGCGACTACGAGCAGTACTTC
CDR3 protein: CASSISSGSDYEQYF

J gene: TRBJ2-7
clone size: .
V gene: TRBV5-6
D gene: TRBD2
CDR3 DNA: TGTGCCAGCAGCACCGGACTAGCGGAAAGCTCCTACGAGCAGTACTTC
CDR3 protein: CASSTGLAESSYEQYF

J gene: TRBJ2-1
clone size: .
V gene: TRBV7-9
D gene: TRBD2
CDR3 DNA: TGTGCCAGCAGACCCCTGGCGGGAGGGGCGTACAATGAGCAGTTCTTC
CDR3 protein: CASRPLAGGAYNEQFF

J gene: TRBJ2-7
clone size: .
V gene: TRBV28
D gene: .
CDR3 DNA: TGTGCCAGCAGCCTCACTAGGAACGTCAGCTCCTACGAGCAGTACTTC
CDR3 protein: CASSLTRNVSSYEQYF

J gene: TRBJ2-2
clone size: .
V gene: TRBV11-3
D gene: .
CDR3 DNA: TGTGCCAGCAGCTTAGCTACGGGAGCGGTCACCGGGGAGCTGTTTTTT
CDR3 protein: CASSLATGAVTGELFF

J gene: TRBJ1-5
clone size: .
V gene: TRBV7-9
D gene: .
CDR3 DNA: TGTGCCAGCAGCTCGAGCGACGGCCTAAACAATCAGCCCCAGCATTTT
CDR3 protein: CASSSSDGLNNQPQHF

J gene: TRBJ1-2
clone size: .
V gene: TRBV30
D gene: .
CDR3 DNA: TGTGCCTGGAGTCATATAGAAGTCGGCTACACCTTC
CDR3 protein: CAWSHIEVGYTF

J gene: TRBJ2-1
clone size: .
V gene: TRBV9
D gene: .
CDR3 DNA: TGTGCCAGCAGCCCCGGGGGAGCGAAAGATGAGCAGTTCTTC
CDR3 protein: CASSPGGAKDEQFF

J gene: TRBJ1-2
clone size: .
V gene: TRBV19
D gene: .
CDR3 DNA: TGTGCCATACGGGACGGAGAAAGGGATGGCTACACCTTC
CDR3 protein: CAIRDGERDGYTF

J gene: TRBJ2-3
clone size: .
V gene: TRBV19
D gene: .
CDR3 DNA: TGTGCCAGTAGTATTACCGCTTTTTCGGGAGAAGGGGATACGCAGTATTTT
CDR3 protein: CASSITAFSGEGDTQYF

J gene: TRBJ2-1
clone size: .
V gene: TRBV27
D gene: TRBD1
CDR3 DNA: TGTGCCAGCAGTTTACTGGGGGGGGACAGGGGTTACAATGAGCAGTTCTTC
CDR3 protein: CASSLLGGDRGYNEQFF

J gene: TRBJ1-1
clone size: .
V gene: TRBV4-1
D gene: .
CDR3 DNA: TGCGCCAGCAGCCTCATATCAGGGATGAACACTGAAGCTTTCTTT
CDR3 protein: CASSLISGMNTEAFF

J gene: TRBJ2-1
clone size: medium-sized
V gene: TRBV7-9
D gene: .
CDR3 DNA: TGTGCCAGCAGCACCACCTACAATGAGCAGTTCTTC
CDR3 protein: CASSTTYNEQFF

J gene: TRBJ1-5
clone size: once
V gene: TRBV4-3
D gene: TRBD1
CDR3 DNA: TGCGCCAGCAGCCAAGGTCGGGACAGGGGTTTTCAGCCCCAGCATTTT
CDR3 protein: CASSQGRDRGFQPQHF

J gene: TRBJ2-3
clone size: .
V gene: TRBV5-6
D gene: .
CDR3 DNA: TGTGCCAGCAGCGTGAGTCATACGCAGTATTTT
CDR3 protein: CASSVSHTQYF

J gene: TRBJ1-5
clone size: .
V gene: TRBV5-6
D gene: .
CDR3 DNA: TGTGCCAGCAGCTTGGGAGGATATAGCAATCAGCCCCAGCATTTT
CDR3 protein: CASSLGGYSNQPQHF

J gene: TRBJ1-4
clone size: .
V gene: TRBV7-9
D gene: .
CDR3 DNA: TGTGCCAGCACCCATAATGAAAAACTGTTTTTT
CDR3 protein: CASTHNEKLFF

J gene: TRBJ2-1
clone size: .
V gene: TRBV4-3
D gene: .
CDR3 DNA: TGCGCCAGCAGCCAGGGTTGGACAGTAATTTACAATGAGCAGTTCTTC
CDR3 protein: CASSQGWTVIYNEQFF

J gene: TRBJ2-7
clone size: .
V gene: TRBV19
D gene: .
CDR3 DNA: TGTGCCAGTTCGCAGGACCCCTCCTACGAGCAGTACTTC
CDR3 protein: CASSQDPSYEQYF

J gene: TRBJ2-1
clone size: .
V gene: TRBV7-9
D gene: .
CDR3 DNA: TGTGCCAGCAGCCTCCCGCCAGCCCTTTACAATGAGCAGTTCTTC
CDR3 protein: CASSLPPALYNEQFF

J gene: TRBJ2-3
clone size: few
V gene: TRBV15
D gene: .
CDR3 DNA: TGTGCCACCAGCGCCCGGTTGATAGATACGCAGTATTTT
CDR3 protein: CATSARLIDTQYF

J gene: TRBJ2-7
clone size: .
V gene: TRBV7-9
D gene: TRBD1
CDR3 DNA: TGTGCCAGCAGCAAGTCGGACAGGGGCTACGAGCAGTACTTC
CDR3 protein: CASSKSDRGYEQYF

J gene: TRBJ2-7
clone size: once
V gene: TRBV7-9
D gene: TRBD1
CDR3 DNA: TGTGCCAGCAGCTTGACCGGACAGGGGGCCTACGAGCAGTACTTC
CDR3 protein: CASSLTGQGAYEQYF

J gene: TRBJ1-5
clone size: .
V gene: TRBV27
D gene: .
CDR3 DNA: TGTGCCAGCAGTCCTCGCCCGAGCGGGAGCAATCAGCCCCAGCATTTT
CDR3 protein: CASSPRPSGSNQPQHF

J gene: TRBJ2-7
clone size: .
V gene: TRBV5-6
D gene: TRBD1
CDR3 DNA: TGTGCCAGCAGCTTGGACGGGACAGGGTACTACGAGCAGTACTTC
CDR3 protein: CASSLDGTGYYEQYF

J gene: TRBJ1-2
clone size: .
V gene: TRBV9
D gene: .
CDR3 DNA: TGTGCCAGCAGGAATTGGGACACCTGGTATGGCTACACCTTC
CDR3 protein: CASRNWDTWYGYTF

J gene: TRBJ1-4
clone size: .
V gene: TRBV5-6
D gene: .
CDR3 DNA: TGTGCCAGCAGCTTTCAGGGTTGGAATGAAAAACTGTTTTTT
CDR3 protein: CASSFQGWNEKLFF

J gene: TRBJ2-4
clone size: .
V gene: TRBV19
D gene: .
CDR3 DNA: TGTGCCAGTAGTATAGGAACCGCAGGGCTGGTCAAAAACATTCAGTACTTC
CDR3 protein: CASSIGTAGLVKNIQYF

J gene: TRBJ2-1
clone size: once
V gene: TRBV7-9
D gene: .
CDR3 DNA: TGTGCCAGCAGCTTACTAGGTCATGAGCAGTTCTTC
CDR3 protein: CASSLLGHEQFF